What follows is one T cell receptor beta chain and its context. The antigen it recognizes is unknown. There are no base qualities to consult, and no much larger clone falls within one base. Explained via the paper, the time point label denotes: pretreatment peripheral blood. The cohort comprised roughly 30 patients with locally advanced or metastatic urothelial carcinoma treated at Memorial Sloan Kettering on a trial protocol. Peripheral blood mononuclear cells were collected pretreatment and during treatment, with between 1 and 8 total time points obtained per patient. The Qiagen DNeasy Blood extraction kit was used to purify genomic DNA from total PBMCs and tumor samples. PBMCs were collected pretreatment and during treatment, and were isolated and stored as previously described. This specimen belongs to a study of PD-L1 blockade in urothelial cancer (dated by TCRdb to 2016 to 2017). As for the study more broadly: All patients started therapy around 2014 and received atezolizumab 1,200 mg intravenously every 3 weeks. Pretreatment tumor samples, along with matched peripheral blood collected serially before and after atezolizumab treatment, underwent TCR sequencing. About nine tenths of the roughly 29 patients were males with bladder-origin urothelial cancer, and about 65% of the roughly 29 reported a prior smoking history. In the same patients who had TCR sequencing, pretreatment tumors also underwent whole exome sequencing and RNA sequencing. Some 30 patients had pretreatment blood TCR-seq, about 25 had at least one posttreatment blood collection, and about 25 had tumor TCR-seq. Under ten patients achieved durable clinical benefit and approximately 20 did not. Blood samples yielded a median of around 150,000 T cells and roughly 83,000 unique TCRs, with median clonality about 0.08. An exploratory multi-omic analysis was conducted of the somatic, immune and clinical correlates of response to PD-L1 blockade with atezolizumab in urothelial cancer. Durable clinical benefit was defined as progression-free survival longer than 6 months, and TCR features were also tested against progression-free and overall survival. An ECOG performance status of 0 or 1 was recorded for the patients, and 0 to 3 prior chemotherapy regimens had been received by the patients. Blood samples were analyzed at 3 weeks after treatment start (second dose) and at 6 weeks after treatment start. The study at large found these results: Because the sample size was small (n of about 30) and many of the analyses were exploratory, the results are meant to be hypothesis-generating. Greater expansion of tumor-associated TCR clones in peripheral blood 3 weeks after the start of treatment was observed in patients with durable benefit (n of about 24, p = 0.022). A pretreatment peripheral blood TCR clonality below the median was linked to improved progression-free and overall survival.

Synthetic TCR analog templates were spiked into each PCR to estimate absolute template abundance from read counts. The immunoSEQ assay was used to amplify TCRbeta CDR3 regions from genomic DNA with bias-controlled V and J gene primers. Sequencing of rearranged TCRbeta segments was done at approximately 20X coverage. In the original analysis: Clustering was used to correct sequencing errors, and CDR3s were annotated against IMGT to assign V, D and J genes. Out-of-frame and stop-codon sequences were excluded, and only productive TCRbeta rearrangements were used in downstream analyses. To compute clonality, Shannon entropy was normalized by the log of the number of unique productive sequences and then subtracted from one. Fisher's exact test with Benjamini-Hochberg correction, at a threshold of adjusted p below 0.01, was used to find clones that differed between time points or between blood and tumor. TCRdb took this table from immuneACCESS and kept in-frame rearrangements with V and J called. Such tables lack part of the clones; where checked against another copy, unresolved V genes explain under half of the gap, and the rest is unexplained. V, J and clone size derive from that table, while D and trimming were established from the DNA sequence. The sample table holds 65,000 to 90,000 clones, of which about four fifths were seen once. The top ten constitute around a tenth of the sample.

V was cut back by 5 bases and J by 0 bases, leaving a gap of 20 bases between them. The CDR3 runs 18 amino acids, cysteine and phenylalanine included. Just CDR3 DNA is preserved here, 54 bases in frame from base 1. CDR1 and CDR2 are drawn from the germline V gene: SGHVS, FQNEAQ. This receptor was obtained from a woman aged 70 to 79 with urothelial cancer. The specimen comprised PBMCs, sampled around atezolizumab (anti-PD-L1) treatment. The rearranged segments are TRBV7-8 and TRBJ1-5; the D gene is unclear. Here is the DNA: TGTGCCAGCAGCCCGCGTGTGGCAGGAGGTTATAGCAATCAGCCCCAGCATTTT. Its protein is CASSPRVAGGYSNQPQHF.